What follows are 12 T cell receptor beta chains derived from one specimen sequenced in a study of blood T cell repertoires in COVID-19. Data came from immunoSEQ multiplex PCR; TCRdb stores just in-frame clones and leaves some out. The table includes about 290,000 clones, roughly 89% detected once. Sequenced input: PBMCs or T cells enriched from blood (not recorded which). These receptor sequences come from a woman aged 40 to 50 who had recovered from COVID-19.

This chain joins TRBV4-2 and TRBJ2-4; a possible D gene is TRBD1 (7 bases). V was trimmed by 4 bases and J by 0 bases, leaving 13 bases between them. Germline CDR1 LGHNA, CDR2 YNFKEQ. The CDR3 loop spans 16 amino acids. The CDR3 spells CASSPGGSLAKNIQYF. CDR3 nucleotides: TGTGCCAGCAGCCCAGGGGGGTCACTAGCCAAAAACATTCAGTACTTC.

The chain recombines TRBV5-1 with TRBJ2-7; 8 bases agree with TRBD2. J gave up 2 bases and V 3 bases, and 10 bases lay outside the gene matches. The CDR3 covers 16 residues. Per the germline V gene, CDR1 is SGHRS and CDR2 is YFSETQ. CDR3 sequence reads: CASSSGALAGTYEQYF. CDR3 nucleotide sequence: TGCGCCAGCAGCTCTGGAGCCTTAGCGGGGACCTACGAGCAGTACTTC.

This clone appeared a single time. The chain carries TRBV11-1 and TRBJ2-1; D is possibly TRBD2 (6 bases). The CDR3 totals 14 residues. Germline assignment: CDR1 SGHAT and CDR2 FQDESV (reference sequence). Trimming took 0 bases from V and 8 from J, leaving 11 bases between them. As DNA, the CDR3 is TGTGCCAGCAGCTTAGCGGGGGGACCAGATGAGCAGTTCTTC. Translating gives CASSLAGGPDEQFF.

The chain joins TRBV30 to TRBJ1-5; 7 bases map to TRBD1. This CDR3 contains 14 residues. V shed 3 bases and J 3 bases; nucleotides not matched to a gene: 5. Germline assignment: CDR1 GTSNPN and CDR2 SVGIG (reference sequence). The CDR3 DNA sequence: TGTGCCTGGAGCGAAGGGACAGCCAATCAGCCCCAGCATTTT. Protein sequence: CAWSEGTANQPQHF.

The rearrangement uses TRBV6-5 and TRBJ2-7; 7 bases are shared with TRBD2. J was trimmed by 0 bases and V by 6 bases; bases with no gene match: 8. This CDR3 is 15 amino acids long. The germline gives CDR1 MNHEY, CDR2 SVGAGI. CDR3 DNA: TGTGCCAGCAGATATGCCGGGACTACCTCCTACGAGCAGTACTTC. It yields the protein CASRYAGTTSYEQYF.

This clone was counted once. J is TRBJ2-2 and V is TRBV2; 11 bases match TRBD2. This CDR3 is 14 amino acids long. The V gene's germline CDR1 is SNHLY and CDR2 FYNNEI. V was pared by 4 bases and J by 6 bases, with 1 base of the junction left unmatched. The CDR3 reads CASSVLAGAGELFF. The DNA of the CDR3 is TGTGCCAGCAGTGTACTAGCGGGAGCCGGGGAGCTGTTTTTT. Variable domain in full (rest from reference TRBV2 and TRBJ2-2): EPEVTQTPSHQVTQMGQEVILRCVPISNHLYFYWYRQILGQKVEFLVSFYNNEISEKSEIFDDQFSVERPDGSNFTLKIRSTKLEDSAMYFCASSVLAGAGELFFGEGSRLTVL.

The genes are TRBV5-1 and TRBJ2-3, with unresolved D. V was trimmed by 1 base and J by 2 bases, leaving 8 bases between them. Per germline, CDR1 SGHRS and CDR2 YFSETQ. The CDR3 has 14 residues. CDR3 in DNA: TGCGCCAGCAGCTTGTCCGGAGACACAGATACGCAGTATTTT. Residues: CASSLSGDTDTQYF.

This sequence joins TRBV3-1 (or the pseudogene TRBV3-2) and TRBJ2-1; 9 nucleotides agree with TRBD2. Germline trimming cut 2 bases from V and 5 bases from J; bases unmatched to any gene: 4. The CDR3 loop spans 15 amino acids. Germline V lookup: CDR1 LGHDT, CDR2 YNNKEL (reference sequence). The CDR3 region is CASSQTSGFNNEQFF. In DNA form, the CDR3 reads TGTGCCAGCAGCCAAACTAGCGGGTTTAACAATGAGCAGTTCTTC.

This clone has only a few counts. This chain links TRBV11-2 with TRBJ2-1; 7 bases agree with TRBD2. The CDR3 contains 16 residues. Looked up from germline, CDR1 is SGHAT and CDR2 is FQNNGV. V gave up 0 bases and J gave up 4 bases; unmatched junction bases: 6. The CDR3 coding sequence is TGTGCCAGCAGCTTAGAAATCCTAGCGGAATACAATGAGCAGTTCTTC. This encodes CASSLEILAEYNEQFF.

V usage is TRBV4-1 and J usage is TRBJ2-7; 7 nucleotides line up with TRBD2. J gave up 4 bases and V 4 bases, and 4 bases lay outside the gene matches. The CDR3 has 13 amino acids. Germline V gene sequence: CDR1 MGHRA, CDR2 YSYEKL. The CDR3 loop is CASSREGTYEQYF. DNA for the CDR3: TGCGCCAGCAGCCGGGAGGGGACGTACGAGCAGTACTTC.

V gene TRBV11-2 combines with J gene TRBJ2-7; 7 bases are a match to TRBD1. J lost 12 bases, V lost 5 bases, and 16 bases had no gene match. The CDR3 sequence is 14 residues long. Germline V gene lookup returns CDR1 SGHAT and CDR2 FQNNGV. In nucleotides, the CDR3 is TGTGCCAGCAGCCCGAACAGGGACCTGTCAGGGGGGTACTTC. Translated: CASSPNRDLSGGYF.

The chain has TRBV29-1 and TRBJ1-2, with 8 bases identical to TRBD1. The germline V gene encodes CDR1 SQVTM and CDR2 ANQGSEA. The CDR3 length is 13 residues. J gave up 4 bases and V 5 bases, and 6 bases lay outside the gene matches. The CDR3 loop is CSVPSTGVYGYTF. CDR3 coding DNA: TGCAGCGTTCCTTCGACAGGGGTCTATGGCTACACCTTC.